A single sample gave rise to the 25 T cell receptor beta chains below, sequenced in a study of T cell repertoires in ileal Crohn's disease. Assay: immunoSEQ multiplex PCR; the TCRdb copy retains only in-frame clones and omits some. The sample contains 14,000 or so clones, 78% of which appear only once. The sample taken for sequencing was ileal tissue. The receptors come from an adult with Crohn's disease.

In DNA form, the CDR3 reads TGTGCCAGCAGCAGAGCCCGAGAGACCCAGTACTTC. Protein: CASSRARETQYF. The chain recombines TRBV7-2 with TRBJ2-5; D unclear. Germline CDR1 SGHTA, CDR2 FQGNSA. Between the trimmed V and J ends, which lost 5 bases and 4 bases, there was a span of 8 bases. The CDR3 sequence is 12 residues long.

This clone has just a few counts. This sequence joins TRBV11-1 and TRBJ1-1; D remains ambiguous. Trimming removed 5 bases from V and 1 base from J, with 14 bases in between. Germline lookup yields CDR1 SGHAT and CDR2 FQDESV (reference sequence). The length of the CDR3 is 15 residues. Here the CDR3 reads CASSPQGGKNTEAFF. CDR3 bases: TGTGCCAGCAGCCCCCAAGGCGGAAAGAACACTGAAGCTTTCTTT.

The genes are TRBV6-1 and TRBJ2-3; possibly TRBD2 for D (6 bases). The germline V gene has CDR1 MNHNS and CDR2 SASEGT. The V gene lost 0 bases and the J gene lost 4 bases, with 8 bases spanning the gap. This CDR3 spans 14 amino acids. CDR3 in amino acids: CASSEASGADTQYF. The CDR3 coding sequence is TGTGCCAGCAGTGAAGCCTCGGGAGCAGATACGCAGTATTTT.

J is TRBJ2-3 and V is TRBV4-2; 9 nucleotides line up with TRBD2. Per the germline V gene, CDR1 is LGHNA and CDR2 is YNFKEQ. V was clipped by 1 base and J by 4 bases; unmatched bases: 6. This CDR3 comprises 16 residues. CDR3 in amino acids: CASSQVAGGTADTQYF. The CDR3 nucleotides are TGTGCCAGCAGCCAAGTTGCGGGGGGGACGGCAGATACGCAGTATTTT.

This sequence joins TRBV9 and TRBJ2-3, with 11 bases that match TRBD2. Germline trimming cut 3 bases from V and 5 bases from J; bases unmatched to any gene: 14. CDR1 and CDR2 from the germline V gene are SGDLS and YYNGEE. CDR3 length: 18 residues. CDR3 loop: CASSGLAGGAWGGDTQYF. The CDR3 region has the DNA TGTGCCAGCAGCGGTCTAGCGGGGGGCGCCTGGGGTGGAGATACGCAGTATTTT.

V is TRBV19 and J is TRBJ2-1; 8 bases fit TRBD1. The V gene's germline CDR1 is LNHDA and CDR2 SQIVND (reference sequence). V trimming: 7 bases; J trimming: 6 bases; junction bases outside the gene matches: 5. This CDR3 spans 13 amino acids. CDR3 bases: TGTGCCAGTAATACAGGGGGACGCAATGAGCAGTTCTTC. It yields the protein CASNTGGRNEQFF.

The chain recombines TRBV10-1 with TRBJ1-1; no firm D call. CDR1 and CDR2 from the germline V gene are WNHNN and SYGVQD (reference sequence). The CDR3 extends over 11 amino acids. V shed 7 bases and J shed 4 bases, with 7 bases lying between them. The CDR3 DNA follows: TGCGCCAGCATGCGTCCCACTGAAGCTTTCTTT. It codes for CASMRPTEAFF.

V is TRBV19 and J is TRBJ1-2, with TRBD1 matching 7 bases. The CDR3 sequence is 13 residues long. From germline, CDR1 is LNHDA and CDR2 SQIVND (reference sequence). Trimming removed 5 bases from V and 3 bases from J; junction bases left unmatched: 3. CDR3 amino acids: CASSVGTDYGYTF. As DNA, the CDR3 is TGTGCCAGTAGTGTCGGGACAGACTATGGCTACACCTTC.

The chain uses TRBV9 and TRBJ2-5; TRBD1 agrees at 8 bases. The CDR3 loop spans 14 amino acids. The J segment lost 5 bases and the V segment lost 3 bases, leaving 6 bases of the junction unmatched. CDR1 and CDR2 (germline): SGDLS, YYNGEE. The CDR3 coding sequence is TGTGCCAGCAGCGCAGGGGGCGCGTTTGAGACCCAGTACTTC. This translates into CASSAGGAFETQYF. The full variable domain, with the rest looked up from reference TRBV9 and TRBJ2-5, is DSGVTQTPKHLITATGQRVTLRCSPRSGDLSVYWYQQSLDQGLQFLIQYYNGEERAKGNILERFSAQQFPDLHSELNLSSLELGDSALYFCASSAGGAFETQYFGPGTRLLVL.

CDR3 DNA: TGTGCCAGCAGTATCCTACCCCTCTACGAGCAGTACTTC. As protein: CASSILPLYEQYF. The V call is TRBV6-1, the J call TRBJ2-7; D gene uncertain. This CDR3 contains 13 residues. Trimming shortened V by 5 bases and J by 3 bases, and 11 bases separated the two germline ends. Germline V gives CDR1 MNHNS, CDR2 SASEGT.

This chain uses TRBV11-2 with TRBJ2-3; TRBD1 aligns across 10 bases. CDR1 is SGHAT, CDR2 FQNNGV, per germline. V trimming: 3 bases; J trimming: 3 bases; junction bases outside the gene matches: 3. This CDR3 has 15 residues. CDR3 DNA sequence: TGTGCCAGCAGCTTCGAGGACAGGGGGACAGATACGCAGTATTTT. Its protein product is CASSFEDRGTDTQYF.

This clone has more than one count but fewer than ten. The chain is built from TRBV5-6 and TRBJ1-4; 7 bases line up with TRBD1. V was pared by 0 bases and J by 4 bases, with 6 bases of the junction left unmatched. Per the germline V gene, CDR1 is SGHDT and CDR2 is YYEEEE. This CDR3 contains 16 residues. CDR3 region: CASSLAGTVFNEKLFF. DNA of the CDR3: TGTGCCAGCAGCTTGGCCGGGACAGTTTTTAATGAAAAACTGTTTTTT.

The rearrangement links TRBV27 to TRBJ2-3; 13 bases line up with TRBD2. Germline V gives CDR1 MNHEY, CDR2 SMNVEV (reference sequence). With V trimmed by 0 bases and J by 2 bases, 8 bases remained unmatched. The CDR3 totals 19 residues. The CDR3 spells CASSLSIGTSGEVTDTQYF. The CDR3 DNA reads TGTGCCAGCAGTTTATCGATTGGGACTAGCGGGGAAGTCACAGATACGCAGTATTTT.

This clone was detected only once. This chain joins TRBV5-4 and TRBJ1-4; weak D call: TRBD1 (5 bases). Trimming stripped 3 bases from V and 8 bases from J, with 8 bases between. Germline V CDR1 and CDR2: SGHNT, YYREEE (reference sequence). The CDR3 loop spans 12 amino acids. This chain's CDR3 is CASSWEGEKLFF. CDR3 in DNA: TGTGCCAGCAGCTGGGAGGGGGAAAAACTGTTTTTT.

The gene calls are TRBV10-2 and TRBJ2-7, with 7 nucleotides matching TRBD2. Per the germline V gene, CDR1 is WSHSY and CDR2 is SAAADI. The CDR3 runs to 17 residues. With 5 bases clipped from V and 0 bases from J, the junction kept 13 bases outside the gene matches. The CDR3 bases are TGCGCCAGCAGTTTGTCTCTGGGAGCGGGGATCTCCTACGAGCAGTACTTC. This sequence encodes CASSLSLGAGISYEQYF.

The chain is built from TRBV19 and TRBJ1-2; 9 bases match TRBD1. Germline CDR1 reads LNHDA; CDR2 reads SQIVND (reference sequence). The CDR3 is 17 amino acids. J was trimmed by 4 bases and V by 4 bases; bases with no gene match: 13. The CDR3 bases are TGTGCCAGTAGTACCCTCCGGGACAGGGTGAGGAGCTATGGCTACACCTTC. Its protein product is CASSTLRDRVRSYGYTF.

V is TRBV10-3 and J is TRBJ1-3; D uncertain. V was trimmed by 0 bases and J by 0 bases, leaving 21 bases between them. This CDR3 is built from 20 residues. Per germline, CDR1 ENHRY and CDR2 SYGVKD. CDR3 bases: TGTGCCATCAGTGAGTCGATTTTTCCCCTCTCGATGCGCTCTGGAAACACCATATATTTT. Residues: CAISESIFPLSMRSGNTIYF.

This clone has a handful of counts. The chain combines TRBV5-4 with TRBJ2-2; TRBD2 might be the D (6 bases). This CDR3 spans 16 amino acids. Germline CDR1 is SGHNT and CDR2 is YYREEE (reference sequence). V was cut by 4 bases and J by 1 base, with 14 bases left in between. CDR3 amino acids: CASSPGTEKNTGELFF. The CDR3 DNA follows: TGTGCCAGCAGCCCAGGGACTGAGAAGAACACCGGGGAGCTGTTTTTT. Looking up the rest from reference TRBV5-4 and TRBJ2-2 gives the full variable domain: ETGVTQSPTHLIKTRGQQVTLRCSSQSGHNTVSWYQQALGQGPQFIFQYYREEENGRGNFPPRFSGLQFPNYSSELNVNALELDDSALYLCASSPGTEKNTGELFFGEGSRLTVL.

V usage is TRBV6-4 and J usage is TRBJ2-1, with 7 bases matching TRBD1. The CDR3 runs 15 residues. Germline CDR1 reads MRHNA; CDR2 reads SNTAGT. V dropped 2 bases and J dropped 6; count of bases not matched to a gene: 7. Written as DNA, the CDR3 is TGTGCCAGCAGTGACGATCCGGGACAGATCAATGAGCAGTTCTTC. It yields the protein CASSDDPGQINEQFF.

This clone was observed a handful of times. This rearrangement joins TRBV6-5 to TRBJ1-4; TRBD1 matches 7 bases. With V trimmed by 8 bases and J by 8 bases, 2 bases remained unmatched. Germline V gene lookup returns CDR1 MNHEY and CDR2 SVGAGI. This CDR3 has 11 amino acids. DNA for the CDR3: TGTGCCAGCGGGACAGTCGAAAAACTGTTTTTT. It is translated as CASGTVEKLFF.

This clone occurred a few times. V usage is TRBV5-6 and J usage is TRBJ2-7; 8 bases match TRBD2. Germline assignment: CDR1 SGHDT and CDR2 YYEEEE. The CDR3 totals 13 residues. V lost 4 bases, J lost 5 bases, and 5 bases stayed unmatched. CDR3 in amino acids: CASSAGLAHEQYF. For the CDR3, the DNA is TGTGCCAGCAGCGCCGGACTAGCCCACGAGCAGTACTTC.

The chain is built from TRBV4-1 and TRBJ1-4; 11 bases align to TRBD1. This CDR3 is 15 amino acids long. Germline values: CDR1 MGHRA, CDR2 YSYEKL. V was pared by 3 bases and J by 7 bases, with 4 bases of the junction left unmatched. CDR3 coding DNA: TGCGCCAGCAGCCAGGGGACAGGGGGTTTTGAAAAACTGTTTTTT. The encoded protein is CASSQGTGGFEKLFF.

The chain links TRBV29-1 to TRBJ2-1; D may be TRBD1 (5 bases). In germline, CDR1 is SQVTM, CDR2 ANQGSEA. Deletions cut 5 bases from V and 1 base from J, with 12 bases between. CDR3 length: 14 amino acids. This CDR3 reads CSVIGQGSYNEQFF. The CDR3 DNA reads as TGCAGCGTTATCGGGCAGGGTTCCTACAATGAGCAGTTCTTC.

The chain joins TRBV7-9 to TRBJ1-4, with 8 bases fitting TRBD1. The V gene's germline CDR1 is SEHNR and CDR2 FQNEAQ (reference sequence). V dropped 6 bases and J dropped 0; count of bases not matched to a gene: 9. The CDR3 length is 17 residues. The CDR3 spells CASRLDRGPATNEKLFF. CDR3 nucleotide sequence: TGTGCCAGCAGACTCGACAGGGGCCCGGCAACTAATGAAAAACTGTTTTTT.

This clone was observed a few times. The chain links TRBV7-2 to TRBJ2-1, with 8 nucleotides matching TRBD2. With 0 bases clipped from V and 7 bases from J, the junction kept 5 bases outside the gene matches. In germline, CDR1 is SGHTA, CDR2 FQGNSA. There are 15 residues in the CDR3. Here the CDR3 reads CASSLATGGLNEQFF. CDR3 bases: TGTGCCAGCAGCTTAGCGACGGGGGGGCTTAATGAGCAGTTCTTC. Drawing the rest from reference TRBV7-2 and TRBJ2-1, the complete variable domain is GAGVSQSPSNKVTEKGKDVELRCDPISGHTALYWYRQSLGQGLEFLIYFQGNSAPDKSGLPSDRFSAERTGGSVSTLTIQRTQQEDSAVYLCASSLATGGLNEQFFGPGTRLTVL.